The rows below give T cell receptor beta chains drawn from one sample of a study of T cells in localized non-small cell lung cancer. Clones were read by immunoSEQ multiplex PCR, and TCRdb kept only the in-frame ones, dropping some. The sample carries 25,000 to 30,000 clones, about 86% recorded once. The source was peripheral blood mononuclear cells, collected before any cancer treatment. The receptors were sampled from a man between 40 and 70 years old with stage III lung adenocarcinoma. The CDR3 runs from the conserved cysteine through the conserved F or W. Fields, in order: D gene, J gene, V gene, clone size, CDR3 DNA, CDR3 protein. The D gene is left open where the match is weak. Some rows mark clone size as missing; the rest say once, few, many or name a class of expanded clone.

d_gene: -; j_gene: TRBJ2-5; v_gene: TRBV7-6; abundance: -; CDR3nt: TGTGCCAGCAGCTTAGCGAGGGGTTACCAAGAGACCCAGTACTTC; CDR3aa: CASSLARGYQETQYF
d_gene: TRBD1; j_gene: TRBJ1-2; v_gene: TRBV14; abundance: -; CDR3nt: TGTGCCAGCAGCCAAATTAGGGACAGGAGTGGCTACACCTTC; CDR3aa: CASSQIRDRSGYTF
d_gene: -; j_gene: TRBJ1-6; v_gene: TRBV6-5; abundance: -; CDR3nt: TGTGCCAGCAGTTACCGGCAGGGCGGATCACCCCTCCACTTT; CDR3aa: CASSYRQGGSPLHF
d_gene: -; j_gene: TRBJ1-4; v_gene: TRBV5-8; abundance: -; CDR3nt: TGTGCCAGCAGGAGGAGGGGGGCAACTAATGAAAAACTGTTTTTT; CDR3aa: CASRRRGATNEKLFF
d_gene: -; j_gene: TRBJ1-2; v_gene: TRBV28; abundance: -; CDR3nt: TGTGCCAGCAGAAGGACAGATGGCTACACCTTC; CDR3aa: CASRRTDGYTF
d_gene: -; j_gene: TRBJ1-4; v_gene: TRBV10-3; abundance: -; CDR3nt: TGTGCCATCAGTGACCCAACTAATGAAAAACTGTTTTTT; CDR3aa: CAISDPTNEKLFF
d_gene: -; j_gene: TRBJ2-7; v_gene: TRBV6-5; abundance: -; CDR3nt: TGTGCCAGCAGATCGATCGGGGAGCTCTACGAGCAGTACTTC; CDR3aa: CASRSIGELYEQYF
d_gene: -; j_gene: TRBJ2-5; v_gene: TRBV29-1; abundance: -; CDR3nt: TGCAGCACCCGGAGGGGGGCGGAAGAGACCCAGTACTTC; CDR3aa: CSTRRGAEETQYF
d_gene: -; j_gene: TRBJ2-7; v_gene: TRBV10-3; abundance: -; CDR3nt: TGTGCCATCAGCTTACAGGGAAACTACGAGCAGTACTTC; CDR3aa: CAISLQGNYEQYF
d_gene: -; j_gene: TRBJ2-1; v_gene: TRBV10-2; abundance: -; CDR3nt: TGCGCCACCAAACCGGGACTTCGGTTCTTC; CDR3aa: CATKPGLRFF
d_gene: -; j_gene: TRBJ2-6; v_gene: TRBV5-5; abundance: once; CDR3nt: TGTGCCAGCAGCTTGTTGAGCTCTGGGGCCAACGTCCTGACTTTC; CDR3aa: CASSLLSSGANVLTF
d_gene: -; j_gene: TRBJ1-3; v_gene: TRBV6-1; abundance: -; CDR3nt: TGTGCCAGCAGTGAGTTTCCTGGAAACACCATATATTTT; CDR3aa: CASSEFPGNTIYF
d_gene: -; j_gene: TRBJ2-7; v_gene: TRBV19; abundance: -; CDR3nt: TGTGCCAGTAGTGCAGGGACCGCAAGCTCCTACGAGCAGTACTTC; CDR3aa: CASSAGTASSYEQYF
d_gene: -; j_gene: TRBJ2-5; v_gene: TRBV7-2; abundance: -; CDR3nt: TGTGCCAGCAGCTGGGGGGGCGCGGAGACCCAGTACTTC; CDR3aa: CASSWGGAETQYF
d_gene: -; j_gene: TRBJ2-5; v_gene: TRBV10-3; abundance: -; CDR3nt: TGTGCCATCAGTGGTCCTAGCAGCGGGACAGAACAAGAGACCCAGTACTTC; CDR3aa: CAISGPSSGTEQETQYF
d_gene: -; j_gene: TRBJ2-7; v_gene: TRBV11-1; abundance: -; CDR3nt: TGTGCCAGCAGCTTATTGAGTCGGATTGACCACCCCTACGAGCAGTACTTC; CDR3aa: CASSLLSRIDHPYEQYF
d_gene: -; j_gene: TRBJ1-2; v_gene: TRBV6-1; abundance: -; CDR3nt: TGTGCCAGCACTCCCCAGGGCCGGGACTCTGGCTACACCTTC; CDR3aa: CASTPQGRDSGYTF
d_gene: -; j_gene: TRBJ2-4; v_gene: TRBV5-4; abundance: -; CDR3nt: TGTGCCAGCAGCTTGAGGGGGGTCGACATTCAGTACTTC; CDR3aa: CASSLRGVDIQYF
d_gene: -; j_gene: TRBJ2-5; v_gene: TRBV6-1; abundance: few; CDR3nt: TGTGCCAGCAGTGAATCGCGCTGGAGAGAGACCCAGTACTTC; CDR3aa: CASSESRWRETQYF
d_gene: -; j_gene: TRBJ2-5; v_gene: TRBV10-3; abundance: -; CDR3nt: TGTGCCATCAGTGGGCAGGGAGAGACCCAGTACTTC; CDR3aa: CAISGQGETQYF
d_gene: -; j_gene: TRBJ2-1; v_gene: TRBV5-1; abundance: -; CDR3nt: TGCGCCAGCAGCTTGGATAAGGGATACTCCTACAATGAGCAGTTCTTC; CDR3aa: CASSLDKGYSYNEQFF
d_gene: TRBD1; j_gene: TRBJ1-5; v_gene: TRBV10-2; abundance: medium-sized; CDR3nt: TGCGCCAGCAGTGCTATCACAGGGGATCAGCCCCAGCATTTT; CDR3aa: CASSAITGDQPQHF
d_gene: -; j_gene: TRBJ2-2; v_gene: TRBV9; abundance: -; CDR3nt: TGTGCCAGCACCATCCCGGGGGGGGAGCTGTTTTTT; CDR3aa: CASTIPGGELFF
d_gene: -; j_gene: TRBJ1-3; v_gene: TRBV7-9; abundance: -; CDR3nt: TGTGCCAGCAGCCCCGACATGGGAAACACCATATATTTT; CDR3aa: CASSPDMGNTIYF
d_gene: -; j_gene: TRBJ2-7; v_gene: TRBV6-1; abundance: -; CDR3nt: TGTGCCAGCAGTGAAGCCCCGAGGGGATATTACGAGCAGTACTTC; CDR3aa: CASSEAPRGYYEQYF
d_gene: TRBD2; j_gene: TRBJ2-3; v_gene: TRBV6-5; abundance: -; CDR3nt: TGTGCCAGCAGCCGGACTAGCGGGGGGACGGGTACGCAGTATTTT; CDR3aa: CASSRTSGGTGTQYF
d_gene: TRBD1; j_gene: TRBJ2-3; v_gene: TRBV28; abundance: -; CDR3nt: TGTGCCAGCAGTTTATTTTGGGTGGACAGGGGATCGACAGATACGCAGTATTTT; CDR3aa: CASSLFWVDRGSTDTQYF
d_gene: TRBD1; j_gene: TRBJ1-6; v_gene: TRBV6-5; abundance: -; CDR3nt: TGTGCCAGCAGTTCAACAGGGGCTGGGGATTCACCCCTCCACTTT; CDR3aa: CASSSTGAGDSPLHF
d_gene: -; j_gene: TRBJ1-2; v_gene: TRBV27; abundance: -; CDR3nt: TGTGCCAGCAGACGACGGGGGACCGATGGCTACACCTTC; CDR3aa: CASRRRGTDGYTF
d_gene: TRBD2; j_gene: TRBJ2-1; v_gene: TRBV5-1; abundance: -; CDR3nt: TGCGCCAGCAGCTTGGCGGCTAGCGGGAACAATGAGCAGTTCTTC; CDR3aa: CASSLAASGNNEQFF
d_gene: -; j_gene: TRBJ2-1; v_gene: TRBV5-1; abundance: -; CDR3nt: TGCGCCAGCAGCTTGGGGGTTGATGAGCAGTTCTTC; CDR3aa: CASSLGVDEQFF
d_gene: TRBD1; j_gene: TRBJ2-5; v_gene: TRBV19; abundance: -; CDR3nt: TGTGCCAGTAGTATCCAAGGGACAGCACAAGAGACCCAGTACTTC; CDR3aa: CASSIQGTAQETQYF
d_gene: -; j_gene: TRBJ1-4; v_gene: TRBV4-2; abundance: -; CDR3nt: TGTGCCAGCAGCCAAGGGACCCCTGGTAATGAAAAACTGTTTTTT; CDR3aa: CASSQGTPGNEKLFF
d_gene: -; j_gene: TRBJ2-5; v_gene: TRBV30; abundance: once; CDR3nt: TGTGCCTGGAGTAGGGGGGACCAAGAGACCCAGTACTTC; CDR3aa: CAWSRGDQETQYF
d_gene: -; j_gene: TRBJ1-4; v_gene: TRBV5-1; abundance: -; CDR3nt: TGCGCCAGCAGCTTGAGTGGGGTTAATGAAAAACTGTTTTTT; CDR3aa: CASSLSGVNEKLFF
d_gene: -; j_gene: TRBJ1-2; v_gene: TRBV7-2; abundance: once; CDR3nt: TGTGCCAGCAGTCTTGTCCAGGGGAACTATGGCTACACCTTC; CDR3aa: CASSLVQGNYGYTF
d_gene: TRBD2; j_gene: TRBJ2-1; v_gene: TRBV5-1; abundance: few; CDR3nt: TGCGCCAGCGGTCCTCTACCGGGACTACAATACAATGAGCAGTTCTTC; CDR3aa: CASGPLPGLQYNEQFF
d_gene: -; j_gene: TRBJ1-2; v_gene: TRBV5-1; abundance: -; CDR3nt: TGCGCCAGCAGCCCGGATGGGGGGAACTTAGGTGGCTACACCTTC; CDR3aa: CASSPDGGNLGGYTF
d_gene: -; j_gene: TRBJ2-1; v_gene: TRBV7-9; abundance: -; CDR3nt: TGTGCCAGCAGTCCGACAGGGGAGGGCTACAATGAGCAGTTCTTC; CDR3aa: CASSPTGEGYNEQFF
d_gene: TRBD2; j_gene: TRBJ2-2; v_gene: TRBV4-2; abundance: -; CDR3nt: TGTGCCAGCAGCCAAGCTAGCGGAGCCGACACCGGGGAGCTGTTTTTT; CDR3aa: CASSQASGADTGELFF
d_gene: -; j_gene: TRBJ2-5; v_gene: TRBV5-1; abundance: -; CDR3nt: TGCGCCAGCAGACCAGTACCTGGATGGCAAGAGACCCAGTACTTC; CDR3aa: CASRPVPGWQETQYF
d_gene: -; j_gene: TRBJ1-2; v_gene: TRBV27; abundance: -; CDR3nt: TGTGCCAGCAGTTTATCACAGGGAACGAGGGGCTACACCTTC; CDR3aa: CASSLSQGTRGYTF
d_gene: -; j_gene: TRBJ1-3; v_gene: TRBV23-1; abundance: -; CDR3nt: TGCGCCAGCAGTCAACTGGGGGCCGGTCGCTCTGGAAACACCATATATTTT; CDR3aa: CASSQLGAGRSGNTIYF
d_gene: TRBD2; j_gene: TRBJ2-3; v_gene: TRBV9; abundance: -; CDR3nt: TGTGCCAGCAGCGTAGCGGGAGGATGGACAGATACGCAGTATTTT; CDR3aa: CASSVAGGWTDTQYF
d_gene: TRBD1; j_gene: TRBJ1-3; v_gene: TRBV29-1; abundance: -; CDR3nt: TGCAGCGTTGGAGAAGCGACAGGGCCTGGAAACACCATATATTTT; CDR3aa: CSVGEATGPGNTIYF